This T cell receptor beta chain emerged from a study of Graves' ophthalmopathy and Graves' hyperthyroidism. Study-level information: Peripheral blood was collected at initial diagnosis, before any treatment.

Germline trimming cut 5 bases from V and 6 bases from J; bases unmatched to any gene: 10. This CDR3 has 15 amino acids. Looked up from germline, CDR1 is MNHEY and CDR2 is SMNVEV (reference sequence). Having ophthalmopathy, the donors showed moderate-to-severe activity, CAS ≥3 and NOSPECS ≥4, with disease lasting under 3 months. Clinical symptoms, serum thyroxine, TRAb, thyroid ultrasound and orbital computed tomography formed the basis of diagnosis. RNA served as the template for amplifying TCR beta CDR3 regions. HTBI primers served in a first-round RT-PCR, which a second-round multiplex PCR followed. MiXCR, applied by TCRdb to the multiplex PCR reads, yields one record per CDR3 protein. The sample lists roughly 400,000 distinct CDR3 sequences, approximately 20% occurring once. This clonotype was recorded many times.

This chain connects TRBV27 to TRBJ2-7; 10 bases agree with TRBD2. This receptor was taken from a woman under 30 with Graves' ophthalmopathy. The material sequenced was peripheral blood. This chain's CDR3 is CASSPRLAGSGEQYF. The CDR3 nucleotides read TGTGCCAGCAGTCCAAGACTAGCGGGCTCGGGCGAGCAGTACTTC.